Listed below are T cell receptor beta chains from one sample, sequenced in a study of shared clonotypes between healthy human individuals. TCRdb's table, derived via immunoSEQ multiplex PCR, lists solely in-frame clones and lacks some. Here the sample spans about half a million clones, 70% to 85% being singletons. The sequenced sample was PBMCs. The receptor set was obtained from a woman aged 35 to 49 in good health. Some clones in this sample may be carry-over from other donors' samples. The CDR3 runs from the conserved cysteine through the conserved F or W. D genes are given only for firm matches. Clone size appears in some rows only: once, few, many, or a class for an expanded clone.

.	.	TRBV5-5	TRBJ1-5	15	CASSYEPTVNQPQHF	TGTGCCAGCAGCTACGAACCGACAGTCAATCAGCCCCAGCATTTT
.	.	TRBV18	TRBJ2-3	15	CASSAGITGTDTQYF	TGTGCCAGCTCCGCCGGTATTACTGGCACAGATACGCAGTATTTT
.	.	TRBV27	TRBJ2-4	17	CASSLFPRGANKNIQYF	TGTGCCAGCAGTTTATTTCCCCGGGGGGCCAACAAAAACATTCAGTACTTC
.	few	TRBV4-2	TRBJ2-7	16	CASSQDWGAPSYEQYF	TGTGCCAGCAGCCAAGATTGGGGGGCCCCCTCCTACGAGCAGTACTTC
.	many	TRBV18	TRBJ2-7	13	CASSPGARERQYF	TGTGCCAGCTCACCAGGTGCTAGGGAAAGGCAGTACTTC
.	.	TRBV5-4	TRBJ2-3	15	CASSFSGASTDTQYF	TGTGCCAGCAGCTTCTCTGGGGCGAGCACAGATACGCAGTATTTT
TRBD2	.	TRBV30	TRBJ2-3	14	CASNSGRGRDTQYF	TGTGCCTCTAATAGCGGGAGAGGAAGAGATACGCAGTATTTT
TRBD1	.	TRBV11-1	TRBJ1-2	15	CASSLLSGQGDGYTF	TGTGCCAGCAGCCTCTTGTCGGGACAGGGTGATGGCTACACCTTC
.	.	TRBV11-2	TRBJ2-7	12	CASSRWGYEQYF	TGTGCCAGCAGCCGGTGGGGTTACGAGCAGTACTTC
.	few	TRBV6-1	TRBJ1-5	10	CASSDLAQHF	TGTGCCAGCAGTGATCTAGCCCAGCATTTT
TRBD1	.	TRBV7-9	TRBJ1-4	17	CASSIERGTVANEKLFF	TGTGCCAGCAGCATTGAAAGGGGGACAGTAGCTAATGAAAAACTGTTTTTT
.	.	TRBV7-8	TRBJ2-5	19	CASNLLKSSRGGIQETQYF	TGTGCCAGCAACCTATTAAAGTCCTCCAGGGGAGGTATACAAGAGACCCAGTACTTC
.	.	TRBV6-1	TRBJ1-2	12	CASTHDNYGYTF	TGTGCCAGCACCCACGATAACTATGGCTACACCTTC
TRBD2	.	TRBV14	TRBJ2-2	15	CASSPTSGITGELFF	TGTGCCAGCAGCCCGACTAGCGGGATCACCGGGGAGCTGTTTTTT
.	.	TRBV6-1	TRBJ2-7	13	CASSVGRSYEQYF	TGTGCCAGCAGTGTGGGGCGGTCCTACGAGCAGTACTTC
TRBD1	.	TRBV18	TRBJ2-2	16	CASSPPNTGGTGELFF	TGTGCCAGCTCACCACCGAACACAGGGGGCACCGGGGAGCTGTTTTTT
.	once	TRBV20-1	TRBJ2-5	11	CSASRAETQYF	TGCAGTGCTAGTCGTGCGGAGACCCAGTACTTC
TRBD2	once	TRBV10-2	TRBJ2-7	14	CASSDGLALYEQYF	TGCGCCAGCAGCGACGGACTAGCGCTGTACGAGCAGTACTTC
TRBD1	.	TRBV18	TRBJ1-1	15	CASSPRTGVNTEAFF	TGTGCCAGCTCCCCCCGGACAGGAGTGAACACTGAAGCTTTCTTT
TRBD1	.	TRBV19	TRBJ2-1	16	CASSIAGTGGYNEQFF	TGTGCCAGTAGTATAGCGGGGACAGGGGGCTACAATGAGCAGTTCTTC
.	once	TRBV7-6	TRBJ2-1	14	CASSLGHQSDEQFF	TGTGCCAGCAGCTTAGGGCACCAATCGGATGAGCAGTTCTTC
TRBD1	.	TRBV7-9	TRBJ1-2	14	CASRKDRGLGGYTF	TGTGCCAGCAGGAAGGACAGGGGGCTGGGTGGCTACACCTTC